This T cell receptor (beta chain) was identified in a study of blood T cell repertoires in COVID-19. Study-level background: From the United States, Italy and Spain came samples of acute and convalescent COVID-19. Nucleic acid was either cDNA or gDNA, and it came from T cells, B-cell-depleted T cells, or PBMCs.

In the original processing: From reference gene primer amplification, estimates of nucleated cell counts were derived. TCRdb keeps only in-frame clones here, not all; method: immunoSEQ multiplex PCR. V and J calls and clone size come straight from that table; D and trimming were deduced from the DNA. The table has 100,000 to 120,000 clones, about four fifths seen once. V was pared by 2 bases and J by 7 bases, with 12 bases between. The CDR3 length is 14 residues. Germline V lookup: CDR1 MDHEN, CDR2 SYDVKM. Sequencing was carried out using peripheral blood. The receptor's source is a man of 80 years or more with acute or convalescent COVID-19. V and J are TRBV28 and TRBJ1-5; unclear D gene. CDR3 nucleotide sequence: TGTGCCAGCAGTTTAGTAGCCGCGGGGCAGCCCCAGCATTTT. Protein sequence: CASSLVAAGQPQHF.